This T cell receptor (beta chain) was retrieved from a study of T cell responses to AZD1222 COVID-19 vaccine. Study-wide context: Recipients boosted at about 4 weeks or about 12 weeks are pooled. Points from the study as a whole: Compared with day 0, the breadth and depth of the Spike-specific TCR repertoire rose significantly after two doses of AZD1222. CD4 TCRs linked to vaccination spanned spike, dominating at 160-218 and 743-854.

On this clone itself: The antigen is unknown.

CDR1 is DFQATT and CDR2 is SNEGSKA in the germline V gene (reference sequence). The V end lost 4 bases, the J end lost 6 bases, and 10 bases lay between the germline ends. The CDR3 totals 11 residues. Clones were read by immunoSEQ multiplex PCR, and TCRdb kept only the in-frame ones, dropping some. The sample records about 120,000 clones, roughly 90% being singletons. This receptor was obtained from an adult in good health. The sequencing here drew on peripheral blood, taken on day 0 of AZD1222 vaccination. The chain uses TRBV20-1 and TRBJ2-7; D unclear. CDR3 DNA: TGCAGTGCTAAGTGGGGTGGCGAGCAGTACTTC. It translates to CSAKWGGEQYF.